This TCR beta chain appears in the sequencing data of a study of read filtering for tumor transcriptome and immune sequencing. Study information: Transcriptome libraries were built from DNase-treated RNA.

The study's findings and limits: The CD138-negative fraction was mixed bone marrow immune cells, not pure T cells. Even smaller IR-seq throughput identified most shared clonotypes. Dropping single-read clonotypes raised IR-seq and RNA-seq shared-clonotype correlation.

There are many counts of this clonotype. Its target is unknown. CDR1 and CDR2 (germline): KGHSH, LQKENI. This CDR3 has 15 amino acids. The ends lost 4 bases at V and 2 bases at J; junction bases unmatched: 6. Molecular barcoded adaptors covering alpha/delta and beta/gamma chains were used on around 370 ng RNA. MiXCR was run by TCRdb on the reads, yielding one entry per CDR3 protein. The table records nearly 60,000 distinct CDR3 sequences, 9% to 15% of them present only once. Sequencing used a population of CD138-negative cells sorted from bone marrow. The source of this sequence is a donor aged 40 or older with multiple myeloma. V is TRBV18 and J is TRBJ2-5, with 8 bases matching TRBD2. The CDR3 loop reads CASSLEGTRQETQYF. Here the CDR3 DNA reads TGTGCCAGCTCACTCGAAGGGACTAGACAAGAGACCCAGTACTTC.